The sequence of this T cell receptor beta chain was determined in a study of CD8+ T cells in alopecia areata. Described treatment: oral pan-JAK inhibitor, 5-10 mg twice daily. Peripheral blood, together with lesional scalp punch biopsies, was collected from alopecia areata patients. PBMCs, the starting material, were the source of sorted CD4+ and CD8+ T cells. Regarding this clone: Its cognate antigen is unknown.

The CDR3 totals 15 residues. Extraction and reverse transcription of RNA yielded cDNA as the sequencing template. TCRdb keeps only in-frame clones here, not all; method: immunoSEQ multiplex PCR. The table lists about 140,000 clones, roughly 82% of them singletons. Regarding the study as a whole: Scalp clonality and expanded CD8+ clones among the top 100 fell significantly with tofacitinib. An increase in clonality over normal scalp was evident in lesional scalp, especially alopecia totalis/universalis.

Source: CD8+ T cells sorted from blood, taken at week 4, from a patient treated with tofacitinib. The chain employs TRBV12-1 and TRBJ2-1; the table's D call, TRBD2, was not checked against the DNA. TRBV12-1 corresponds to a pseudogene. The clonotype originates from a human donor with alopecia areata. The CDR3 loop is CASSTGLAGIDEQFF. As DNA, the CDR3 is TGTGCCAGCAGCACGGGACTAGCGGGGATCGATGAGCAGTTCTTC.